This T cell receptor delta chain was recorded in a study of gamma-delta T cells after stem cell transplantation. This clone is medium-sized by share. A far larger clone is one nucleotide away, so this likely arose from a read error. TCRdb reran clone calling via CATT on the RT-PCR reads. The sample yields about 1,000 delta-chain clones, 0.95% to 1.5% seen once. The receptor was isolated from a human donor. It is not recorded whose cells these are; they may come from a transplant donor. Specimen: gamma-delta T cells.

The DNA of the CDR3 is TGTGCCTGTGACACGTGGGCCCCCGACGGGGGGACCGATAAACCCATCTTT. This gives the protein CACDTWAPDGGTDKPIF. V and J are TRDV2 and TRDJ1, with D perhaps TRDD3 (6 bases). Germline V CDR1 and CDR2: GEAIGNYY, EKD. CDR3 size: 17 residues.